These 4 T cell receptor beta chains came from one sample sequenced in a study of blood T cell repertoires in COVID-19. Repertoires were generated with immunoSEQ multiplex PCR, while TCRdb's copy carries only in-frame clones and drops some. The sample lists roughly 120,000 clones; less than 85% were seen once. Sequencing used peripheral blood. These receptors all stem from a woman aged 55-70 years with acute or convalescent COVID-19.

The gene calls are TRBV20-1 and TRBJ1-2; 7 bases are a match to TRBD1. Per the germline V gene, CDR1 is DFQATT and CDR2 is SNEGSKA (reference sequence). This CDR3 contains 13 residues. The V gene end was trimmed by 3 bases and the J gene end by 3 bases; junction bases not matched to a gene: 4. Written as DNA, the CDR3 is TGCAGTGCTAGTAGCAGGGGGGACTATGGCTACACCTTC. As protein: CSASSRGDYGYTF.

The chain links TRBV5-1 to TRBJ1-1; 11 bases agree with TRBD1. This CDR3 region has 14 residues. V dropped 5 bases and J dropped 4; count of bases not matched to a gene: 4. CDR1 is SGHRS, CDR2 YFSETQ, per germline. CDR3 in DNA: TGCGCCAGCAGTTATGGACAGGGGGCCACTGAAGCTTTCTTT. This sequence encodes CASSYGQGATEAFF.

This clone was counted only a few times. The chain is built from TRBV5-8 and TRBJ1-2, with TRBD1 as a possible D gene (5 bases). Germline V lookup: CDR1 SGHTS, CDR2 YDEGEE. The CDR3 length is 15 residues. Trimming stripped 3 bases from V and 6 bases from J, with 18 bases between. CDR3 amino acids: CASSWGGRRADGYTF. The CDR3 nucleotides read TGTGCCAGCAGCTGGGGGGGGAGACGGGCTGATGGCTACACCTTC.

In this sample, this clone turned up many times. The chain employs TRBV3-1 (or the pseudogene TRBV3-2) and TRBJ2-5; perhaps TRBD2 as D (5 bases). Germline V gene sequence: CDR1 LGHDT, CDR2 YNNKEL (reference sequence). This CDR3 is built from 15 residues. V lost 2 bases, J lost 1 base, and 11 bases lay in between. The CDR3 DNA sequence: TGTGCCAGCAGCCAAACCGGAGGCTTCCAAGAGACCCAGTACTTC. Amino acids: CASSQTGGFQETQYF.